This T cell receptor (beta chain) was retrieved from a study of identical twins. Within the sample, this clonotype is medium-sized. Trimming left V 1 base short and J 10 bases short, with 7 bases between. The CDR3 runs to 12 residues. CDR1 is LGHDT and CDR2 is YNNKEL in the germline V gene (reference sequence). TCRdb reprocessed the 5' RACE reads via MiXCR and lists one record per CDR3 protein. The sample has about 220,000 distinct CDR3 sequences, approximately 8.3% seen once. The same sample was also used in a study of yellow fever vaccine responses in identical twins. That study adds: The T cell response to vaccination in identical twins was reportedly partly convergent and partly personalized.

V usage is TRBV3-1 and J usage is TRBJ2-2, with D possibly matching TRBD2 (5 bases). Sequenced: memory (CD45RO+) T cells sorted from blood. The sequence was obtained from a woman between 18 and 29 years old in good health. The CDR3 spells CASSQGGPELFF. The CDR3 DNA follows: TGTGCCAGCAGCCAAGGCGGGCCGGAGCTGTTTTTT. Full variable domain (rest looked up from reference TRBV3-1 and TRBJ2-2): DTAVSQTPKYLVTQMGNDKSIKCEQNLGHDTMYWYKQDSKKFLKIMFSYNNKELIINETVPNRFSPKSPDKAHLNLHINSLELGDSAVYFCASSQGGPELFFGEGSRLTVL.